The next 16 T cell receptor beta chains were all read from a single sample in a study of early T cells in non-severe SARS-CoV-2 infection. TCRdb reprocessed the 5' RACE reads via MiXCR and lists one record per CDR3 protein. The sample has some 90,000 distinct CDR3 sequences; approximately 15% are singletons. Material for sequencing was whole blood. The receptors shown here come from an adult who was a healthcare worker with PCR-confirmed SARS-CoV-2 infection or an uninfected control (not recorded which).

The chain joins TRBV2 to TRBJ2-7; D not resolved. With 3 bases removed from V and 5 bases from J, the gap between germline ends came to 5 bases. Germline V CDR1 and CDR2: SNHLY, FYNNEI. The CDR3 has 11 residues. The CDR3 is CASSEYDEQYF. The CDR3 DNA reads TGTGCCAGCAGTGAGTACGACGAGCAGTACTTC.

This chain links TRBV20-1 with TRBJ2-7; D is possibly TRBD1 (5 bases). Germline V gene sequence: CDR1 DFQATT, CDR2 SNEGSKA (reference sequence). The CDR3 runs to 15 residues. Trimming shortened V by 4 bases and J by 0 bases, and 16 bases separated the two germline ends. CDR3 sequence: CSATPHRISSYEQYF. For the CDR3, the DNA is TGCAGTGCTACACCACACAGGATCAGCTCCTACGAGCAGTACTTC.

In the case of this clonotype: At one end the junction does not follow the germline gene, possibly because of a read error. The CDR3 region is CASSQGGFRGSSYNSPLHF. In DNA, the CDR3 is TGCGCCAGCAGCCAAGGAGGTTTCCGCGGGAGCTCCTATAATTCACCCCTCCATTTT. This sequence joins TRBV4-1 and TRBJ1-6; D gene uncertain. This CDR3 is 19 amino acids long. Germline loops: CDR1 MGHRA, CDR2 YSYEKL.

This clonotype was counted many times. The genes are TRBV29-1 and TRBJ2-7; D ambiguous. The germline V gene encodes CDR1 SQVTM and CDR2 ANQGSEA. Trimming pared 3 bases from V and 0 bases from J, leaving 9 bases between. CDR3 length: 13 residues. CDR3 region: CSVDFENSYEQYF. The CDR3 DNA reads TGCAGCGTTGATTTCGAGAACTCCTACGAGCAGTACTTC.

This clonotype came up many times. This chain connects TRBV12-3 or TRBV12-4 to TRBJ1-1; D gene ambiguous. The CDR3 contains 12 residues. Trimming pared 6 bases from V and 0 bases from J, leaving 5 bases between. The CDR3 loop reads CASSNMNTEAFF. The CDR3 region has the DNA TGTGCCAGCAGCAACATGAACACTGAAGCTTTCTTT.

The chain carries TRBV29-1 and TRBJ2-7; TRBD2 matches at 7 bases. Germline CDR1 SQVTM, CDR2 ANQGSEA. The CDR3 length is 13 residues. V gave up 8 bases and J gave up 1 base; unmatched junction bases: 8. Written as DNA, the CDR3 is TGCAGCCCCCGGGCTAGCGGATCCTACGAGCAGTACTTC. It translates to CSPRASGSYEQYF.

The chain is built from TRBV7-6 and TRBJ2-5, with D possibly being TRBD1 or TRBD2 (6 bases each). This CDR3 region has 12 residues. V was clipped by 6 bases and J by 5 bases, with 10 bases between them. Germline V gene sequence: CDR1 SGHVS, CDR2 FNYEAQ. The CDR3 is CASRGGHETQYF. The CDR3 nucleotides read TGTGCCAGCAGGGGGGGACACGAGACCCAGTACTTC.

This sequence joins TRBV28 and TRBJ2-7; TRBD1 matches at 8 bases. The CDR3 length is 16 residues. Germline V gene data show CDR1 as MDHEN and CDR2 as SYDVKM. With 5 bases clipped from V and 5 bases from J, the junction kept 14 bases outside the gene matches. The CDR3 here is CASSTIPWTGLHEQYF. CDR3 nucleotides: TGTGCCAGCAGTACCATTCCCTGGACAGGGTTACACGAGCAGTACTTC.

V gene TRBV7-6 combines with J gene TRBJ2-5, with D possibly matching TRBD2 (5 bases). This CDR3 is 15 amino acids long. The V end was cut by 4 bases, the J end by 7 bases, with 19 bases between. Germline V gene lookup returns CDR1 SGHVS and CDR2 FNYEAQ. CDR3 loop: CASSSQASGIGTQYF. The CDR3, as DNA: TGTGCCAGCAGCTCCCAAGCCTCGGGGATCGGGACCCAGTACTTC. Variable domain in full (rest from reference TRBV7-6 and TRBJ2-5): GAGVSQSPRYKVTKRGQDVALRCDPISGHVSLYWYRQALGQGPEFLTYFNYEAQQDKSGLPNDRFSAERPEGSISTLTIQRTEQRDSAMYRCASSSQASGIGTQYFGPGTRLLVL.

The V and J genes are TRBV6-2 or TRBV6-3 and TRBJ1-1; D gene uncertain. The V and J ends lost 0 bases and 5 bases respectively, with 13 bases between them. The CDR3 runs 15 residues. From germline, CDR1 is MNHEY and CDR2 SVGEGT. The DNA of the CDR3 is TGTGCCAGCAGTTACTCGTACCTCACAGTGACTGAAGCTTTCTTT. Translated: CASSYSYLTVTEAFF.

The chain carries TRBV7-2 and TRBJ2-1; perhaps TRBD2 as D (6 bases). CDR1 is SGHTA, CDR2 FQGNSA, per germline. V lost 3 bases and J 5 bases, leaving 14 bases between the germline ends. This CDR3 has 15 amino acids. CDR3 amino acids: CASSLSGVGNNEQFF. The CDR3 region has the DNA TGTGCCAGCAGCTTGTCGGGAGTGGGGAACAATGAGCAGTTCTTC. The full variable domain, completed using reference TRBV7-2 and TRBJ2-1, is GAGVSQSPSNKVTEKGKDVELRCDPISGHTALYWYRQSLGQGLEFLIYFQGNSAPDKSGLPSDRFSAERTGGSVSTLTIQRTQQEDSAVYLCASSLSGVGNNEQFFGPGTRLTVL.

The rearrangement joins TRBV28 to TRBJ2-3; 13 nucleotides agree with TRBD2. V trimming: 5 bases; J trimming: 3 bases; junction bases outside the gene matches: 17. The CDR3 covers 20 residues. Germline V lookup: CDR1 MDHEN, CDR2 SYDVKM. CDR3 sequence: CASSLGLAGVSSPFTDTQYF. The CDR3 DNA follows: TGTGCCAGCAGTCTCGGACTAGCGGGAGTCTCGTCCCCTTTTACAGATACGCAGTATTTT.

This clonotype showed up just a few times. V usage is TRBV28 and J usage is TRBJ2-7; D not resolved. V was clipped by 3 bases and J by 6 bases, with 9 bases between them. The CDR3 has 12 residues. The germline V gene has CDR1 MDHEN and CDR2 SYDVKM. The CDR3 DNA is TGTGCCAGCAGTTTGGTCTCTACCGAGCAGTACTTC. It encodes CASSLVSTEQYF.

V usage is TRBV12-3 or TRBV12-4 and J usage is TRBJ2-7; the D is unclear. V was pared by 4 bases and J by 5 bases, with 15 bases between. The CDR3 extends over 14 amino acids. This CDR3 is CASSSPGKRNEQYF. The CDR3 DNA is TGTGCCAGCAGTTCCCCAGGAAAAAGAAACGAGCAGTACTTC.

This clonotype has a count of ten or more. The chain carries TRBV5-1 and TRBJ1-5; no clear D gene. Trimming removed 1 base at V and 7 bases at J, with 15 bases between. This CDR3 is built from 15 residues. CDR1 SGHRS and CDR2 YFSETQ come from the germline V gene. The CDR3 nucleotides are TGCGCCAGCAGCTTGCTTCAGGCAGGCGTCCAGCCCCAGCATTTT. Translated: CASSLLQAGVQPQHF.

This rearrangement joins TRBV28 to TRBJ2-2, with 9 bases that match TRBD2. Germline CDR1 reads MDHEN; CDR2 reads SYDVKM. V lost 2 bases, J lost 6 bases, and 4 bases stayed unmatched. The CDR3 runs to 15 residues. For the CDR3, the DNA is TGTGCCAGCAGTTTAGCGGGAGGGCCCGCCGGGGAGCTGTTTTTT. It encodes CASSLAGGPAGELFF.